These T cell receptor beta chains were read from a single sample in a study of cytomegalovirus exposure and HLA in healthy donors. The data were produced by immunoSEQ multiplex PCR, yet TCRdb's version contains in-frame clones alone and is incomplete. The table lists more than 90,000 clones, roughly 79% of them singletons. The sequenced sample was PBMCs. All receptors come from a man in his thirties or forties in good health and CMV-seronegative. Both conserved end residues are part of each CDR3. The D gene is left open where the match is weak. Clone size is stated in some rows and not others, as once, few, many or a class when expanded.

CDR3 DNA: TGTGCCAGCAGTGACCCCGGGACAGGGGCCACTGAAGCTTTCTTT
CDR3 protein: CASSDPGTGATEAFF
clone size: NA
J gene: TRBJ1-1
V gene: TRBV2
D gene: TRBD1

CDR3 DNA: TGTGCCTCTTCCCCTTTAGGGCAGGGTCTTCGCTACACCTTC
CDR3 protein: CASSPLGQGLRYTF
clone size: NA
J gene: TRBJ1-2
V gene: TRBV19
D gene: NA

CDR3 DNA: TGTGCCAGCAGTTCCGGAGGCGACGAGACCCAGTACTTC
CDR3 protein: CASSSGGDETQYF
clone size: NA
J gene: TRBJ2-5
V gene: TRBV6-9
D gene: NA

CDR3 DNA: TGTGCCACGACCAACAGGGGCGACACTGAAGCTTTCTTT
CDR3 protein: CATTNRGDTEAFF
clone size: NA
J gene: TRBJ1-1
V gene: TRBV19
D gene: TRBD1

CDR3 DNA: TGTGCCACCAGCGGATTAAAGGGACAGGGGGGCAATCAGCCCCAGCATTTT
CDR3 protein: CATSGLKGQGGNQPQHF
clone size: NA
J gene: TRBJ1-5
V gene: TRBV15
D gene: TRBD1

CDR3 DNA: TGTGCCAGCAGCTTGGCCCAGGGGTTGAACACTGAAGCTTTCTTT
CDR3 protein: CASSLAQGLNTEAFF
clone size: NA
J gene: TRBJ1-1
V gene: TRBV5-4
D gene: NA

CDR3 DNA: TGTGCCAGCAGCTCAGGGGGTTCGGCCACTGAAGCTTTCTTT
CDR3 protein: CASSSGGSATEAFF
clone size: once
J gene: TRBJ1-1
V gene: TRBV7-3
D gene: TRBD1

CDR3 DNA: TGTGCCACCAGCAGAGTGTTGGCAGGGCGGAACTATGGCTACACCTTC
CDR3 protein: CATSRVLAGRNYGYTF
clone size: NA
J gene: TRBJ1-2
V gene: TRBV15
D gene: NA

CDR3 DNA: TGCGCCAGCAGCATGGGACTTAGCACAGATACGCAGTATTTT
CDR3 protein: CASSMGLSTDTQYF
clone size: NA
J gene: TRBJ2-3
V gene: TRBV5-1
D gene: NA

CDR3 DNA: TGCGCCAGCACCGTAGACAGGTTCTCTGGAAACACCATATATTTT
CDR3 protein: CASTVDRFSGNTIYF
clone size: NA
J gene: TRBJ1-3
V gene: TRBV5-1
D gene: NA

CDR3 DNA: TGTGCCACCAGCGGACTAGCGGGAAGTTACAATGAGCAGTTCTTC
CDR3 protein: CATSGLAGSYNEQFF
clone size: NA
J gene: TRBJ2-1
V gene: TRBV15
D gene: TRBD2

CDR3 DNA: TGTGCCAGCAGCTTAACAGACAGAGCTTTAGCCAAAAACATTCAGTACTTC
CDR3 protein: CASSLTDRALAKNIQYF
clone size: NA
J gene: TRBJ2-4
V gene: TRBV7-8
D gene: NA

CDR3 DNA: TGTGCCAGCAGCTTGGTGACTAGCGGGGGGGCAGGGCAAGAGACCCAGTACTTC
CDR3 protein: CASSLVTSGGAGQETQYF
clone size: NA
J gene: TRBJ2-5
V gene: TRBV5-6
D gene: TRBD2

CDR3 DNA: TGTGCCAGCAGCGACGGACAGAGCAATCAGCCCCAGCATTTT
CDR3 protein: CASSDGQSNQPQHF
clone size: NA
J gene: TRBJ1-5
V gene: TRBV9
D gene: NA

CDR3 DNA: TGCGCCAGCAGCCAAGGGGGCCTAGCGGGGGGCAACAATGAGCAGTTCTTC
CDR3 protein: CASSQGGLAGGNNEQFF
clone size: NA
J gene: TRBJ2-1
V gene: TRBV4-1
D gene: TRBD2

CDR3 DNA: TGTGCCAGCTCACTGACAGAGAACACTGAAGCTTTCTTT
CDR3 protein: CASSLTENTEAFF
clone size: NA
J gene: TRBJ1-1
V gene: TRBV18
D gene: NA

CDR3 DNA: TGTGCCATCAGTGGATGGACAGCCTACGAGCAGTACTTC
CDR3 protein: CAISGWTAYEQYF
clone size: few
J gene: TRBJ2-7
V gene: TRBV10-3
D gene: NA

CDR3 DNA: TGCAGCGTTCGCCTCAGGGAATACAATGAGCAGTTCTTC
CDR3 protein: CSVRLREYNEQFF
clone size: NA
J gene: TRBJ2-1
V gene: TRBV29-1
D gene: NA

CDR3 DNA: TGTGCCAGTAGTATCGGATCGACAGGGGTCACTGAAGCTTTCTTT
CDR3 protein: CASSIGSTGVTEAFF
clone size: NA
J gene: TRBJ1-1
V gene: TRBV19
D gene: TRBD1

CDR3 DNA: TGTGCCAGCAGTCGCAGCCTGAGGACAGCCTTCTACGAGCAGTACTTC
CDR3 protein: CASSRSLRTAFYEQYF
clone size: once
J gene: TRBJ2-7
V gene: TRBV28
D gene: NA

CDR3 DNA: TGTGCCAGCAGCTTCCCTACCGGGACAGATTATACAACTAATGAAAAACTGCTTTTT
CDR3 protein: CASSFPTGTDYTTNEKLLF
clone size: NA
J gene: TRBJ1-4
V gene: TRBV7-9
D gene: TRBD1

CDR3 DNA: TGTGCCAGCAGCTTCCCGGGACTTCGTGGCTACACCTTC
CDR3 protein: CASSFPGLRGYTF
clone size: NA
J gene: TRBJ1-2
V gene: TRBV11-2
D gene: NA

CDR3 DNA: TGTGCCAGCAGCCCGGTCCAACAGGGTATTTCTGGAAACACCATATATTTT
CDR3 protein: CASSPVQQGISGNTIYF
clone size: NA
J gene: TRBJ1-3
V gene: TRBV7-2
D gene: NA

CDR3 DNA: TGTGCCAGTAGTAAAAGACAGGTACCCTACAATGAGCAGTTCTTC
CDR3 protein: CASSKRQVPYNEQFF
clone size: NA
J gene: TRBJ2-1
V gene: TRBV19
D gene: NA

CDR3 DNA: TGTGCCAGCAGCGTAGGAGGACAGACCAATCAGCCCCAGCATTTT
CDR3 protein: CASSVGGQTNQPQHF
clone size: NA
J gene: TRBJ1-5
V gene: TRBV9
D gene: NA

CDR3 DNA: TGTGCCAGCAGCTTAGTCAGGGGACCCCGGCAGGACACTGAAGCTTTCTTT
CDR3 protein: CASSLVRGPRQDTEAFF
clone size: NA
J gene: TRBJ1-1
V gene: TRBV7-9
D gene: NA

CDR3 DNA: TGTGCCATCACCGAGGGACCGGACAGGGGCAATGAGCAGTTCTTC
CDR3 protein: CAITEGPDRGNEQFF
clone size: NA
J gene: TRBJ2-1
V gene: TRBV10-3
D gene: TRBD1

CDR3 DNA: TGTGCCAGCAGCTTAGGGCTTGGCAGAAACAATGAGCAGTTCTTC
CDR3 protein: CASSLGLGRNNEQFF
clone size: NA
J gene: TRBJ2-1
V gene: TRBV7-7
D gene: NA

CDR3 DNA: TGTGCCAGCAGCGCCCAGGTCACTGAAGCTTTCTTT
CDR3 protein: CASSAQVTEAFF
clone size: NA
J gene: TRBJ1-1
V gene: TRBV9
D gene: NA

CDR3 DNA: TGTGCCAGCAGGGACAGGGGGCCCACCGGGGAGCTGTTTTTT
CDR3 protein: CASRDRGPTGELFF
clone size: NA
J gene: TRBJ2-2
V gene: TRBV6-6
D gene: TRBD1

CDR3 DNA: TGCGCCAGCAGCCCAGGACATGGGGATACGCAGTATTTT
CDR3 protein: CASSPGHGDTQYF
clone size: NA
J gene: TRBJ2-3
V gene: TRBV5-1
D gene: NA

CDR3 DNA: TGTGCCAGCAGCTTGACAGGGAGCACCGGGGAGCTGTTTTTT
CDR3 protein: CASSLTGSTGELFF
clone size: NA
J gene: TRBJ2-2
V gene: TRBV27
D gene: TRBD1

CDR3 DNA: TGTGCCAGCAGCTCGGACAGGGGTAGAGAGACCCAGTACTTC
CDR3 protein: CASSSDRGRETQYF
clone size: NA
J gene: TRBJ2-5
V gene: TRBV5-5
D gene: TRBD1

CDR3 DNA: TGTGCCAGCTCACCCGGGACTAGCGATGGGACCCAGTACTTC
CDR3 protein: CASSPGTSDGTQYF
clone size: NA
J gene: TRBJ2-5
V gene: TRBV18
D gene: TRBD2

CDR3 DNA: TGTGCCAGCAGCCAAGACCAGACAGTCCGAAACACCATATATTTT
CDR3 protein: CASSQDQTVRNTIYF
clone size: NA
J gene: TRBJ1-3
V gene: TRBV14
D gene: NA

CDR3 DNA: TGTGCCAGCAGTACCCTAGCGGTTAGCACAGATACGCAGTATTTT
CDR3 protein: CASSTLAVSTDTQYF
clone size: NA
J gene: TRBJ2-3
V gene: TRBV9
D gene: TRBD2

CDR3 DNA: TGTGCCAGCTCACCATCCCAATACAATGAGCAGTTCTTC
CDR3 protein: CASSPSQYNEQFF
clone size: NA
J gene: TRBJ2-1
V gene: TRBV18
D gene: NA

CDR3 DNA: TGCGCCAGCAGCTCGACATTCCCGCAGGAGACCCAGTACTTC
CDR3 protein: CASSSTFPQETQYF
clone size: NA
J gene: TRBJ2-5
V gene: TRBV5-1
D gene: NA

CDR3 DNA: TGTGCCAGTAGTCCGATCGTGACAAGTGATACTGAAGCTTTCTTT
CDR3 protein: CASSPIVTSDTEAFF
clone size: once
J gene: TRBJ1-1
V gene: TRBV19
D gene: NA

CDR3 DNA: TGTGCCAGCAGCTTCTCCGAGGGTGAGCAGTACTTC
CDR3 protein: CASSFSEGEQYF
clone size: once
J gene: TRBJ2-7
V gene: TRBV5-5
D gene: NA

CDR3 DNA: TGTGCCAGCAGCGTGACAGGAGATACTGGAAACACCATATATTTT
CDR3 protein: CASSVTGDTGNTIYF
clone size: NA
J gene: TRBJ1-3
V gene: TRBV9
D gene: NA

CDR3 DNA: TGCAGCGTTGCCGGGTCGAACACTGAAGCTTTCTTT
CDR3 protein: CSVAGSNTEAFF
clone size: medium-sized
J gene: TRBJ1-1
V gene: TRBV29-1
D gene: NA

CDR3 DNA: TGCGCCAGCAGCTCGCCGGGAAAAACGGTGGGAGAGACCCAGTACTTC
CDR3 protein: CASSSPGKTVGETQYF
clone size: NA
J gene: TRBJ2-5
V gene: TRBV5-1
D gene: NA

CDR3 DNA: TGTGCCAGCAGTTTTCTGGGGCAGAAGGAAAAACTGTTTTTT
CDR3 protein: CASSFLGQKEKLFF
clone size: NA
J gene: TRBJ1-4
V gene: TRBV27
D gene: NA

CDR3 DNA: TGTGCCAGCAGTTACCTCGGGACTAGCGGTACCTACGAGCAGTACTTC
CDR3 protein: CASSYLGTSGTYEQYF
clone size: NA
J gene: TRBJ2-7
V gene: TRBV6-5
D gene: TRBD2

CDR3 DNA: TGTGCCAGCAGTTTAAGTAGCCCTAGCGGGGGGTTCACAGACGGGGAGCTGTTTTTT
CDR3 protein: CASSLSSPSGGFTDGELFF
clone size: NA
J gene: TRBJ2-2
V gene: TRBV27
D gene: TRBD2

CDR3 DNA: TGTGCCAGCAGCGTAGATCCTAGCGGCACAGATACGCAGTATTTT
CDR3 protein: CASSVDPSGTDTQYF
clone size: NA
J gene: TRBJ2-3
V gene: TRBV9
D gene: NA

CDR3 DNA: TGTGCCAGCAGCGACAGGGACAGCAATCAGCCCCAGCATTTT
CDR3 protein: CASSDRDSNQPQHF
clone size: NA
J gene: TRBJ1-5
V gene: TRBV9
D gene: NA

CDR3 DNA: TGTGCCGGACGGGATCCCTTTTCGAACACCGGGGAGCTGTTTTTT
CDR3 protein: CAGRDPFSNTGELFF
clone size: NA
J gene: TRBJ2-2
V gene: TRBV2
D gene: NA

CDR3 DNA: TGTGCCAGCAGCTTAGGCGTCCTCAGGGGCTACAATGAGCAGTTCTTC
CDR3 protein: CASSLGVLRGYNEQFF
clone size: NA
J gene: TRBJ2-1
V gene: TRBV13
D gene: NA